A selection of T cell receptor beta chains follows, all from one sample in a study of blood T cells in healthy people across ages. TCRdb used MiXCR to reprocess the 5' RACE reads, holding one entry per CDR3 protein. This sample has 270,000 or so distinct CDR3 sequences, with 25% to 30% found just once. The specimen sequenced was blood. The receptors here all came from a woman in her 70s in good health. CDR3s include the opening cysteine and the closing phenylalanine or tryptophan. Expanded clones are given a class, and other clones once, few, many or no size at all.

>TRBV7-7|TRBJ2-5|-
CASSLGRTGQEAQYF
>TRBV3-1|TRBJ1-4|-
CASSLDRAGLFF
>TRBV4-2|TRBJ2-5|few
CASSLTGKITETQYF
>TRBV9|TRBJ2-2|-
CASSARIEWAGELFF
>TRBV5-1|TRBJ2-2|-
CASSLYGPRNTGELFF
>TRBV18|TRBJ2-7|-
CASSINLDSYEQYF
>TRBV5-8|TRBJ2-4|few
CASPGNSVVKNIQYF
>TRBV7-9|TRBJ1-1|-
CASSSWGNQNTEAFF
>TRBV7-3|TRBJ1-1|-
CASSSFGNTEAFF
>TRBV18|TRBJ1-4|few
CASSEEGATNEKLFF
>TRBV5-1|TRBJ1-2|-
CASSLELPLYGYTF
>TRBV28|TRBJ2-3|-
CASSPQGTVPDTQYF
>TRBV7-2|TRBJ2-7|few
CASSSVQGWGEQYF
>TRBV9|TRBJ1-5|-
CASSVEPTLNQPQHF
>TRBV4-3|TRBJ2-1|-
CASSQDYFPGEIHDNEQFF
>TRBV12-3/TRBV12-4|TRBJ2-3|-
CASRVPSGSADTQYF
>TRBV19|TRBJ1-5|few
CASSIRGAQPQHF
>TRBV20-1|TRBJ2-4|-
CSAGREESIQYF
>TRBV5-1|TRBJ2-1|-
CASRILAGGPNNEQFF
>TRBV29-1|TRBJ2-5|-
CSVVKTDVETQYF
>TRBV19|TRBJ2-2|-
CASSIFGLAGGANTGELFF
>TRBV19|TRBJ1-4|-
CASSITVGGGKLFF
>TRBV28|TRBJ1-4|few
CASIRSGAEKLFF
>TRBV7-3|TRBJ2-2|-
CASSLGRGTGELFF
>TRBV21-1|TRBJ2-4|-
CASSHPDISKNIQYF
>TRBV28|TRBJ2-5|many
CASSLGLAGAELETQYF
>TRBV7-3|TRBJ2-1|few
CASSPPGASSYNEQFF
>TRBV20-1|TRBJ2-7|-
CSARVRQRSYEQYF
>TRBV7-6|TRBJ1-4|many
CASSSPTGRHEKLFF
>TRBV4-3|TRBJ2-1|-
CASSQDFGGAFNEQFF
>TRBV6-1|TRBJ2-1|-
CASHGGVTEQFF
>TRBV2|TRBJ2-4|few
CASRGLLAKNIQYF
>TRBV29-1|TRBJ1-2|-
CSVESGYRKGYTF
>TRBV3-1|TRBJ2-7|few
CASSLSSGVRLGEQYF
>TRBV14|TRBJ2-5|few
CASSQPTGDQETQYF
>TRBV5-1|TRBJ2-7|-
CASSDQGQHEQYF
>TRBV14|TRBJ2-5|-
CASSHAGEETQYF
>TRBV11-2|TRBJ2-3|-
CASSPAFRTSGSLKYF
>TRBV15|-|many
CATRPWTSGLNEQFF
>TRBV10-3|TRBJ2-2|few
CAISESQGAGELFF
>TRBV6-6|TRBJ2-7|-
CASMKNRGDYEQYF
>TRBV2|TRBJ2-2|-
CASRPSGSTGELFF
>TRBV5-6|TRBJ2-2|few
CASSLVGQGRTGELFF
>TRBV29-1|TRBJ2-5|few
CSVEVGSSRKETQYF
>TRBV15|TRBJ2-5|-
CAPSKQGRGETQYF
>TRBV5-1|TRBJ2-3|few
CASSYLAAHTDTQYF
>TRBV11-3|TRBJ2-7|few
CASARNRDSYEQYF
>TRBV3-1|TRBJ2-7|-
CASSFTQQGTYEQYF
>TRBV7-8|TRBJ2-5|-
CASSSGTRETQYF
>TRBV7-2|TRBJ1-1|-
CASSLAHRNTEAFF
>TRBV4-1|TRBJ1-5|-
CASSLEDGINQPQHF
>TRBV5-6|-|few
CASSLLRYEQYF
>TRBV18|TRBJ1-2|-
CASSPDRNGYTF
>TRBV21-1|TRBJ2-7|few
CASSTPTQGQGPSEQYF
>TRBV20-1|TRBJ2-1|-
CSASKRESYNEQFF